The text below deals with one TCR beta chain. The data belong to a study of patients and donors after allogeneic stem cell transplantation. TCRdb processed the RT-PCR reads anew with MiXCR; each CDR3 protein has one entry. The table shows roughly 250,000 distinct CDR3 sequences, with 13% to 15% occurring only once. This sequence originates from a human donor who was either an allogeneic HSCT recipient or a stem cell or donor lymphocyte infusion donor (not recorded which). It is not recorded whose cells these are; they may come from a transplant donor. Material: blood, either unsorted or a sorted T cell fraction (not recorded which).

The CDR3 DNA reads TGCGCCAGCAGCTTGGAGGCAGTAAAATACGAGCAGTACTTC. Translated: CASSLEAVKYEQYF. V gene TRBV5-1 combines with J gene TRBJ2-7, with D hard to call. V was pared by 0 bases and J by 4 bases, with 11 bases between. The CDR3 totals 14 residues. Germline CDR1 SGHRS, CDR2 YFSETQ.